This T cell receptor (beta chain) was found in a study of blood T cell repertoires in COVID-19. Across the whole study: The analysed material was cDNA or gDNA that came from T cells, B-cell-depleted T cells, or PBMCs.

Recruits, aged roughly 18 to 90 years, lived in 25 or so US areas. Self-reported history from a screening survey and questionnaire set each donor's cohort. Authors' processing steps: Reference gene primers were amplified, and this amplification served to estimate nucleated cell counts. Only in-frame clones appear in the TCRdb table, and some are missing; sequencing was by immunoSEQ multiplex PCR. The V and J calls and clone size come from that table; D and trimming were worked out from the DNA. This sample yields about 270,000 clones, of which 85% are seen a single time; about 8.2% belongs to the top ten. This CDR3 has 15 amino acids. V lost 4 bases and J 0 bases, leaving 13 bases between the germline ends. CDR1 and CDR2 from the germline V gene are SGDLS and YYNGEE.

The chain uses TRBV9 and TRBJ1-1; the D is unclear. Material for sequencing was PBMCs or T cells enriched from blood (not recorded which). The clonotype was recovered from a woman aged 50 to 65 with acute COVID-19. The CDR3 here is CASSPLGALNTEAFF. CDR3 in DNA: TGTGCCAGCAGCCCCTTGGGAGCCCTGAACACTGAAGCTTTCTTT.